The 25 T cell receptor beta chains below were found in one sample sequenced in a study of T cells after yellow fever vaccination. TCRdb reanalysed the 5' RACE reads using MiXCR and keeps one entry per CDR3 protein. The sample carries 150,000 to 200,000 distinct CDR3 sequences, about 6% recorded once. Sequenced material: CD4+ T cells sorted from PBMCs, taken on the day of the first yellow fever vaccination. Receptors originate from a man aged 18 to 29 who received the YFV17D yellow fever vaccine.

This clonotype was seen many times. The chain recombines TRBV14 with TRBJ2-4; no clear D gene. The CDR3 sequence is 17 residues long. The germline gives CDR1 SGHDN, CDR2 FVKESK. The V gene lost 2 bases and the J gene lost 0 bases, with 14 bases spanning the gap. The CDR3 reads CASSQSLKKLAKNIQYF. CDR3 in DNA: TGTGCCAGCAGCCAAAGCCTTAAGAAATTAGCCAAAAACATTCAGTACTTC.

This clonotype was seen repeatedly, ten times or more. This chain joins TRBV7-2 and TRBJ1-4; D is undetermined. Germline V gene sequence: CDR1 SGHTA, CDR2 FQGNSA. The CDR3 is 14 amino acids. Trimming shortened V by 6 bases and J by 8 bases, and 16 bases separated the two germline ends. The CDR3: CASRPREGQEKLFF. CDR3 coding DNA: TGTGCCAGCAGACCTAGAGAAGGGCAGGAAAAACTGTTTTTT.

The chain joins TRBV5-1 to TRBJ1-5, with D possibly being TRBD1 (6 bases). The CDR3 spans 15 residues. From germline, CDR1 is SGHRS and CDR2 YFSETQ. The V end was cut by 5 bases, the J end by 5 bases, with 17 bases between. CDR3 region: CASRGAPAGDQPQHF. CDR3 sequence (DNA): TGCGCCAGCAGGGGGGCCCCGGCCGGGGATCAGCCCCAGCATTTT.

This clonotype was seen repeatedly, ten times or more. The chain couples TRBV5-1 to TRBJ1-1; D may be TRBD1 (6 bases). Germline V gene lookup returns CDR1 SGHRS and CDR2 YFSETQ. The length of the CDR3 is 15 residues. Trimming cost V 2 bases and J 5 bases, with 16 bases left between them. CDR3 amino acids: CASSLDGGGRTEAFF. CDR3 bases: TGCGCCAGCAGCTTAGACGGAGGGGGACGGACTGAAGCTTTCTTT.

In its sample, this clonotype was seen many times. The CDR3 here is CASSLVEYGVTQYF. DNA for the CDR3: TGTGCCAGCAGCTTAGTTGAGTACGGGGTGACCCAGTACTTC. V and J are TRBV7-2 and TRBJ2-5, with a weak D call TRBD2 (5 bases). CDR1 is SGHTA, CDR2 FQGNSA, per germline. The CDR3 totals 14 residues. Trimming cost V 1 base and J 7 bases, with 13 bases left between them.

CDR3 amino acids: CASAAGNQPQHF. The CDR3 DNA sequence: TGTGCCAGCGCTGCAGGGAATCAGCCCCAGCATTTT. This chain links TRBV28 with TRBJ1-5; D is perhaps TRBD1 (5 bases). CDR1 is MDHEN, CDR2 SYDVKM, per germline. V was cut by 8 bases and J by 4 bases, with 9 bases left in between. The CDR3 consists of 12 residues.

The chain couples TRBV19 to TRBJ2-2; possibly TRBD2 for D (5 bases). CDR1 and CDR2 (germline): LNHDA, SQIVND (reference sequence). V lost 6 bases to trimming and J lost 4 bases, with 9 bases between them. This CDR3 has 13 residues. This chain's CDR3 is CASSGLFTGELFF. In DNA form, the CDR3 reads TGTGCCAGTAGCGGACTGTTCACCGGGGAGCTGTTTTTT.

In this sample, this clonotype turned up many times. This chain connects TRBV4-1 to TRBJ1-1; 10 positions match TRBD1. V gave up 1 base and J gave up 12 bases; unmatched junction bases: 8. Germline values: CDR1 MGHRA, CDR2 YSYEKL. The CDR3 extends over 14 amino acids. The CDR3: CASSQGLRDRGTFF. The CDR3 nucleotides read TGCGCCAGCAGCCAAGGGCTCCGGGACAGGGGAACTTTCTTT.

This clonotype came up many times. The DNA for the CDR3 is TGTGCCAGCAGCTCCCGGCTTCGGTCAGGGAATGTTCACGAGCAGTACTTC. It translates to CASSSRLRSGNVHEQYF. This chain links TRBV11-2 with TRBJ2-7; possible D gene TRBD1, 5 bases. Germline CDR1 is SGHAT and CDR2 is FQNNGV. This CDR3 comprises 17 residues. V was shortened by 4 bases and J by 5 bases, with 24 bases between the two germline ends.

The table lists this clonotype with many counts. The chain employs TRBV7-8 and TRBJ2-7; TRBD1 agrees at 7 bases. Germline loops: CDR1 SGHVS, CDR2 FQNEAQ. J was trimmed by 7 bases and V by 5 bases; bases with no gene match: 8. The length of the CDR3 is 13 residues. The chain's CDR3 is CASSPDRDAEQYF. CDR3 sequence (DNA): TGTGCCAGCAGCCCTGACAGGGATGCAGAGCAGTACTTC.

This clonotype was picked up many times. The chain links TRBV4-3 to TRBJ2-7; D not resolved. The CDR3 totals 13 residues. Between the trimmed V and J ends, which lost 0 bases and 6 bases, there was a span of 9 bases. Germline V gene sequence: CDR1 LGHNA, CDR2 YSLEER. DNA of the CDR3: TGCGCCAGCAGCCAAGACCGGGCTCTCGAGCAGTACTTC. As protein: CASSQDRALEQYF.

At least ten counts were recorded for this clonotype. This sequence joins TRBV7-2 and TRBJ1-2; no reliable D call. Per the germline V gene, CDR1 is SGHTA and CDR2 is FQGNSA. V lost 1 base to trimming and J lost 4 bases, with 13 bases between them. CDR3 length: 15 amino acids. CDR3 sequence (DNA): TGTGCCAGCAGCTTAGGTCCAGGAACTATCTATGGCTACACCTTC. Encoded protein: CASSLGPGTIYGYTF.

Only a few counts were recorded for this clonotype. This rearrangement joins TRBV18 to TRBJ1-1; possible D gene TRBD1, 6 bases. V lost 6 bases and J lost 5, with 22 bases in between. This CDR3 spans 16 amino acids. Germline V gene sequence: CDR1 KGHSH, CDR2 LQKENI. CDR3 protein: CASSRLIQQGGTEAFF. Written as DNA, the CDR3 is TGTGCCAGCTCTCGACTAATCCAACAGGGCGGGACTGAAGCTTTCTTT.

This clonotype has a handful of counts. The rearrangement links TRBV7-2 to TRBJ2-3; unclear D gene. Per germline, CDR1 SGHTA and CDR2 FQGNSA. The ends were cut back, 5 bases at V and 3 bases at J, with 12 bases in the middle. This CDR3 is built from 14 residues. The CDR3 spells CASSIRAPTDTQYF. The DNA of the CDR3 is TGTGCCAGCAGCATCCGGGCCCCAACAGATACGCAGTATTTT.

This chain links TRBV6-1 with TRBJ1-2; possible D gene TRBD1, 6 bases. Germline assignment: CDR1 MNHNS and CDR2 SASEGT. This CDR3 region has 16 residues. Trimming took 3 bases from V and 4 from J, leaving 18 bases between them. The CDR3 loop reads CASSEGFTGTFYGYTF. DNA of the CDR3: TGTGCCAGCAGTGAGGGATTCACTGGGACATTCTATGGCTACACCTTC.

This clonotype was picked up a small number of times. The rearrangement uses TRBV27 and TRBJ1-2; TRBD1 matches at 8 bases. The germline gives CDR1 MNHEY, CDR2 SMNVEV (reference sequence). Losses at the gene ends were 10 bases for V and 5 bases for J; bases not matched to a gene: 9. This CDR3 has 13 amino acids. CDR3: CATSSGGGYGYTF. In nucleotides, the CDR3 is TGTGCCACCTCCTCAGGGGGCGGGTATGGCTACACCTTC.

This clonotype showed up many times. This chain links TRBV5-1 with TRBJ2-5; D remains ambiguous. The CDR3 sequence is 12 residues long. Trimming removed 5 bases at V and 2 bases at J, with 7 bases between. Looked up from germline, CDR1 is SGHRS and CDR2 is YFSETQ. CDR3 coding DNA: TGCGCCAGCAGACGTCAGCAAGAGACCCAGTACTTC. This encodes CASRRQQETQYF.

The chain combines TRBV7-8 with TRBJ2-2, with 11 bases that match TRBD2. There are 16 residues in the CDR3. Trimming removed 5 bases from V and 5 bases from J; junction bases left unmatched: 7. The germline CDR1 and CDR2 sequences are SGHVS and FQNEAQ. In nucleotides, the CDR3 is TGTGCCAGCAGCGGTAGCGGGGGGGCCGAAACCGGGGAGCTGTTTTTT. Protein: CASSGSGGAETGELFF.

This clonotype was recorded only once. V usage is TRBV7-9 and J usage is TRBJ2-1; the D gene is possibly TRBD2 (6 bases). This CDR3 is 14 amino acids long. Trimming removed 4 bases at V and 6 bases at J, with 13 bases between. CDR1 is SEHNR and CDR2 is FQNEAQ in the germline V gene (reference sequence). The CDR3 coding sequence is TGTGCCAGCAGCTCAGTTCACGGGGGCAATGAGCAGTTCTTC. This gives the protein CASSSVHGGNEQFF. The variable domain in full, with the rest retrieved from reference TRBV7-9 and TRBJ2-1, is DTGVSQNPRHKITKRGQNVTFRCDPISEHNRLYWYRQTLGQGPEFLTYFQNEAQLEKSRLLSDRFSAERPKGSFSTLEIQRTEQGDSAMYLCASSSVHGGNEQFFGPGTRLTVL.

J is TRBJ2-6 and V is TRBV19; D remains ambiguous. Trimming took 9 bases from V and 0 from J, leaving 12 bases between them. CDR1 and CDR2 (germline): LNHDA, SQIVND (reference sequence). The CDR3 has 15 residues. In nucleotides, the CDR3 is TGTGCCAGCCGCGCTCAGAGCTCTGGGGCCAACGTCCTGACTTTC. Protein sequence: CASRAQSSGANVLTF.

This clonotype occurred many times. This chain joins TRBV6-5 and TRBJ2-4; 11 nucleotides match TRBD1. V was clipped by 3 bases and J by 2 bases; unmatched bases: 9. Germline CDR1 MNHEY, CDR2 SVGAGI. The CDR3 runs to 18 residues. In DNA form, the CDR3 reads TGTGCCAGCAGTTATCGGGACAGGGGGTCCGGGACCAAAAACATTCAGTACTTC. This sequence encodes CASSYRDRGSGTKNIQYF.

This clonotype has just a few counts. The rearrangement uses TRBV5-1 and TRBJ1-1, with TRBD1 identical over 12 bases. J was trimmed by 5 bases and V by 5 bases; bases with no gene match: 4. The V gene's germline CDR1 is SGHRS and CDR2 YFSETQ. The CDR3 is 14 amino acids. In DNA form, the CDR3 reads TGCGCCAGCAGTGGGGACAGGGGGCCGACTGAAGCTTTCTTT. This translates into CASSGDRGPTEAFF.

There are many counts of this clonotype. This rearrangement joins TRBV24-1 to TRBJ1-1; no clear D gene. Trimming shortened V by 4 bases and J by 10 bases, and 9 bases separated the two germline ends. The CDR3 totals 11 residues. The germline V gene has CDR1 KGHDR and CDR2 SFDVKD. CDR3 protein: CATSDGVGAFF. The CDR3 nucleotides read TGTGCCACCAGTGACGGGGTGGGAGCTTTCTTT.

The rearrangement links TRBV5-1 to TRBJ2-6; 9 nucleotides line up with TRBD1. The CDR3 runs 18 residues. Germline-derived CDR1 and CDR2 are SGHRS and YFSETQ. Trimming took 4 bases from V and 0 from J; bases not matched to a gene: 8. In DNA form, the CDR3 reads TGCGCCAGCAGCGTACGGGACAGGGAAAGCTCTGGGGCCAACGTCCTGACTTTC. As protein: CASSVRDRESSGANVLTF.

The V gene is TRBV10-3, the J gene TRBJ2-4; 8 bases agree with TRBD1. V trimming: 3 bases; J trimming: 3 bases; junction bases outside the gene matches: 10. From germline, CDR1 is ENHRY and CDR2 SYGVKD. The CDR3 contains 17 residues. This CDR3 is CAISDRTGSSDKNIQYF. DNA for the CDR3: TGTGCCATCAGTGACCGGACAGGGTCAAGTGACAAAAACATTCAGTACTTC.